This TCR beta chain was captured by sequencing in a study of CD8 T cells in ankylosing spondylitis. Whole-study results and caveats: Made up of about eight highly homologous variants, a TCR beta motif appeared characteristic of ankylosing spondylitis blood.

As to this clonotype: Its target is unknown.

Each TCR beta library was made by quantitative 5'-RACE that incorporated molecular barcodes. Each CDR3 protein gets one entry after TCRdb re-called the 5' RACE reads with MiXCR. Counted here are 200,000 or so distinct CDR3 sequences, around 13% occurring once; the ten biggest clones make up approximately 9.9%. The TCR was taken from a female donor with ankylosing spondylitis or in good health (not recorded which). Sample: blood, either unsorted or a sorted T cell fraction (not recorded which).

CDR3 residues: CSAREGSLTDTQYF. The CDR3 DNA reads TGCAGTGCTAGAGAAGGCTCTCTCACAGATACGCAGTATTTT. The chain links TRBV20-1 to TRBJ2-3; D ambiguous. The CDR3 extends over 14 amino acids. Trimming removed 0 bases at V and 2 bases at J, with 9 bases between. Germline CDR1 and CDR2: DFQATT and SNEGSKA (reference sequence).